The T cell receptor beta chain under discussion was sequenced for a study of multiple sclerosis patients with progressive multifocal leukoencephalopathy. The protocol was immunoSEQ multiplex PCR, while the TCRdb copy is restricted to in-frame clones and leaves out a portion. The table has 25,000 or so clones, around 93% seen once. This CDR3 comprises 17 residues. Germline trimming cut 10 bases from V and 0 bases from J; bases unmatched to any gene: 7. The germline gives CDR1 ENHRY, CDR2 SYGVKD. Regarding time point: approximately twelve months of natalizumab therapy. The TCR originated in a man younger than 45 with multiple sclerosis. The material sequenced was PBMCs, taken from a patient treated with natalizumab. The chain has TRBV10-3 and TRBJ2-1; 15 positions agree with TRBD2. CDR3 amino acids: CATAGTSGRSSYNEQFF. CDR3 nucleotide sequence: TGTGCCACCGCAGGGACTAGCGGGAGGAGCTCCTACAATGAGCAGTTCTTC.